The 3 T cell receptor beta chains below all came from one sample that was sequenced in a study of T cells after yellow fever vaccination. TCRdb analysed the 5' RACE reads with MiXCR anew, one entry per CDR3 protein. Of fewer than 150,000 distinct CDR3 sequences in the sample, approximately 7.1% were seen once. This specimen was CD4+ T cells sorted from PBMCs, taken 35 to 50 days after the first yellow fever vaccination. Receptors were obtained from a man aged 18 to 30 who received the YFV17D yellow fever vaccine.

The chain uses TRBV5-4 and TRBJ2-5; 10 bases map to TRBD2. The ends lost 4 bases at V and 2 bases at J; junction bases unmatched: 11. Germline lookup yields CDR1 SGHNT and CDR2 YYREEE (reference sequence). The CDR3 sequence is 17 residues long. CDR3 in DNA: TGTGCCAGCAGCAGCGCAAGAACTAGCGGGGCACAAGAGACCCAGTACTTC. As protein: CASSSARTSGAQETQYF.

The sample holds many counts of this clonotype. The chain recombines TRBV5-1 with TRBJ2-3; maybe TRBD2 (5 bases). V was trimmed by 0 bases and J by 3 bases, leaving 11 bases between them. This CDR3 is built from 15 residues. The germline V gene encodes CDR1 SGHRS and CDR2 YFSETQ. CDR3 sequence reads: CASSLERATTDTQYF. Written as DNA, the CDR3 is TGCGCCAGCAGCTTGGAGAGGGCAACGACAGATACGCAGTATTTT.

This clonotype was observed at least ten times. CDR3 nucleotides: TGTGCCACCAGTGGGAGAGGACAGGCCGCACTTGAAAAACTGTTTTTT. Amino acids: CATSGRGQAALEKLFF. V usage is TRBV24-1 and J usage is TRBJ1-4, with TRBD1 identical over 7 bases. Per the germline V gene, CDR1 is KGHDR and CDR2 is SFDVKD. V was clipped by 5 bases and J by 7 bases; unmatched bases: 12. The CDR3 totals 16 residues.